This TCR beta chain was identified during a study of OX40 agonist ivuxolimab in advanced cancers. A note on the overall study: Ivuxolimab was a fully human IgG2 agonistic monoclonal antibody targeting the costimulatory receptor OX40 (CD134). Prior anti-PD-1, anti-PD-L1 or anti-CTLA-4 therapy was permitted, and checkpoint inhibitors had been received by under 50% of dose-escalation patients. In the dose-escalation cohort, around four fifths of patients were male, and the mean age was around 60 years with a range of roughly 20 to 79. Three dose-escalation patients achieved partial responses, one with hepatocellular carcinoma and two with cutaneous melanoma. The paper covers the monotherapy dose-escalation part of the phase I ivuxolimab trial, which included N ≈ 50 patients. Intravenous ivuxolimab was administered to patients every 2 weeks at six dose levels: 0.01, 0.1, 0.3, 1.5, 3 and 10 mg/kg. Peripheral TCRbeta sequencing was intended to test whether TCR sequence diversity was altered and clonal T-cell expansion was caused by ivuxolimab. Of the roughly 51 patients in dose escalation, about 20 had hepatocellular carcinoma, around 15 had melanoma, 9 had renal cell carcinoma and 9 had head and neck cancer. The investigation overall reported the following: At doses of 0.1 to 3.0 mg/kg, clonal expansion of both CD4+ and CD8+ blood T cells was observed from baseline to week 6. In the 0.1-3.0 mg/kg groups, partial responders had among the lowest normalized peripheral clonal expansion, particularly in CD8+ T cells. On average, CD8+ T cells showed more expanded clones than CD4+ T cells after ivuxolimab. The antigen specificity of the clonally expanded peripheral T cells was not determined. Low levels of normalized T-cell clonal expansion were also seen in some nonresponding patients.

As regards this clone: The target of this receptor is not known. The input lacks base qualities; no much larger clone sits a single base away.

Sequences SEHNR (CDR1) and FQNEAQ (CDR2) are obtained from the germline V gene (reference sequence). V trim: 3 bases; J trim: 6 bases; unmatched bases: 8. Its CDR3 holds 15 amino acids, cysteine through phenylalanine. Only the CDR3 part of the read is kept: 45 bases, read in frame from the first base. Patients with a history of autoimmune disease or receiving systemic immunosuppression were excluded from the trial. In every dose cohort, peripheral blood was drawn for TCR sequencing at baseline, cycle 4 day 1, and cycle 7 day 1. Samples came from an open-label, multicenter, first-in-human phase I dose-escalation trial of ivuxolimab. Adults with locally advanced or metastatic head and neck squamous cell, hepatocellular, melanoma or renal cell carcinoma were enrolled in the trial. Before TCR sequencing, CD4+ and CD8+ T cells were separately sorted from peripheral blood. Genomic DNA was isolated from the sorted cells so that the TCRbeta CDR3 region could be sequenced. The immunoSEQ Assay was used to sequence the TCRbeta CDR3 regions. TCRdb holds this immuneACCESS table with in-frame rearrangements only. Some clones are missing; in checked studies, unresolved V genes explain under half, and the rest has no known cause. A total of about 76,000 clones appear in this sample, about 89% of them only once. In total, the top ten clones hold 10% to 15% of the sample.

The chain was built from TRBV7-9 and TRBJ2-1; 7 nucleotides in the junction match TRBD2. The source was CD4+ or CD8+ T cells sorted from blood, collected in a trial of the OX40 agonist ivuxolimab. The TCR sequence derives from an adult with an advanced solid tumor such as melanoma, head and neck, liver or kidney cancer. The base sequence is TGTGCCAGCAGCTTCAGCGGGGCTTCCCCCAATGAGCAGTTCTTC. It is translated as CASSFSGASPNEQFF.